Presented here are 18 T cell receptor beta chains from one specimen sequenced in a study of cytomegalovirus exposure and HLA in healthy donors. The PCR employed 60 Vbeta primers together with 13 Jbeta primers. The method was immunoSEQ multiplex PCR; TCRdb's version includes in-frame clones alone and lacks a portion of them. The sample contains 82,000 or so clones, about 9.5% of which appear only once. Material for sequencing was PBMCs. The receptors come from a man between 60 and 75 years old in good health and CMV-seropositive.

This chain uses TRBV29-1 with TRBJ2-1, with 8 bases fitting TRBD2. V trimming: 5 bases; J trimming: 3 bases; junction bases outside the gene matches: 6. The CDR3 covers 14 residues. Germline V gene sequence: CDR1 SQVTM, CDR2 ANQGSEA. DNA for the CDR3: TGCAGCGTTAAATTAGCGGGGTACTACAATGAGCAGTTCTTC. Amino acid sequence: CSVKLAGYYNEQFF.

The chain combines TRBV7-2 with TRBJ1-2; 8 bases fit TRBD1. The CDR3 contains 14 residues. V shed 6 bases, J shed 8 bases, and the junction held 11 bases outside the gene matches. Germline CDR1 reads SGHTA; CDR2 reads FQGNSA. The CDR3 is CASRLTGAESGYTF. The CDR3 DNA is TGTGCCAGCAGGTTGACAGGGGCAGAGAGCGGCTACACCTTC.

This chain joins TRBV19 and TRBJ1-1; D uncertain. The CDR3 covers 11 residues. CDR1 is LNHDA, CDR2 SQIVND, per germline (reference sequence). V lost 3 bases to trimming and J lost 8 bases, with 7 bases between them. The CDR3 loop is CASSMRAEAFF. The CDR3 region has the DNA TGTGCCAGTAGTATGAGGGCGGAAGCTTTCTTT. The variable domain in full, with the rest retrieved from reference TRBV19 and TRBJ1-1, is DGGITQSPKYLFRKEGQNVTLSCEQNLNHDAMYWYRQDPGQGLRLIYYSQIVNDFQKGDIAEGYSVSREKKESFPLTVTSAQKNPTAFYLCASSMRAEAFFGQGTRLTVV.

As DNA, the CDR3 is TGTGCCAGCAGAACCGGGACAGCCTCCTACGAGCAGTACGTC. This sequence encodes CASRTGTASYEQYV. The V and J genes are TRBV28 and TRBJ2-7; 7 positions agree with TRBD1. Germline CDR1 is MDHEN and CDR2 is SYDVKM. Trimming took 6 bases from V and 0 from J; bases not matched to a gene: 5. CDR3 length equals 14 residues.

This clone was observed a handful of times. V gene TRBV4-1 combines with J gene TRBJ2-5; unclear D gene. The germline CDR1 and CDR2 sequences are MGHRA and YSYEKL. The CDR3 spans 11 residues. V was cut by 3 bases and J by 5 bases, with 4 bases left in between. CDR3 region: CASSQSETQYF. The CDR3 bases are TGCGCCAGCAGCCAGAGTGAGACCCAGTACTTC.

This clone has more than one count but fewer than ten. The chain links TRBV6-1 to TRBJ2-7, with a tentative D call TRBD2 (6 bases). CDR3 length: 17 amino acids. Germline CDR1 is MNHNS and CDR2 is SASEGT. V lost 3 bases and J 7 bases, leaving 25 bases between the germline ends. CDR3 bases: TGTGCCAGCAGTGACCCCGCTGTGCCTTCGGGGGTAGGTGAGCAGTACGTC. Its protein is CASSDPAVPSGVGEQYV.

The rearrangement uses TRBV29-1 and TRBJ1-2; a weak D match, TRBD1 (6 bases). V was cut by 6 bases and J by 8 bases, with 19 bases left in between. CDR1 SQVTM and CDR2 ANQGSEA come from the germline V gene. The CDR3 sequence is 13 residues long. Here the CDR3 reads CSVAMVGAEGYTF. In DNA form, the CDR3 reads TGCAGCGTGGCCATGGTGGGGGCGGAAGGCTACACCTTC.

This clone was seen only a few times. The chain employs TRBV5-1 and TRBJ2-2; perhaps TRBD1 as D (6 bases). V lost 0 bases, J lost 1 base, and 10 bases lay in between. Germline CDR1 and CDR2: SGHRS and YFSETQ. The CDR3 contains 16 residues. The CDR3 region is CASSLEGVRNTGELFF. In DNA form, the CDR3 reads TGCGCCAGCAGCTTGGAGGGGGTTAGGAACACCGGGGAGCTGTTTTTT.

The CDR3 coding sequence is TGTGCCAGCACCCGGACAGGGGACGGCTACACCTTC. Translation gives CASTRTGDGYTF. This chain uses TRBV28 with TRBJ1-2, with TRBD1 matching 9 bases. Germline assignment: CDR1 MDHEN and CDR2 SYDVKM. After removal of 7 bases from V and 8 bases from J, the junction contained 5 bases not matched to a gene. This CDR3 region has 12 residues.

CDR3 region: CASSAQGATNEKLFF. The CDR3 DNA reads as TGTGCCAGCAGCGCACAGGGGGCGACTAATGAAAAACTGTTTTTT. This sequence joins TRBV28 and TRBJ1-4, with 9 bases lining up with TRBD1. The CDR3 extends over 15 amino acids. With 6 bases clipped from V and 2 bases from J, the junction kept 4 bases outside the gene matches. The V gene's germline CDR1 is MDHEN and CDR2 SYDVKM.

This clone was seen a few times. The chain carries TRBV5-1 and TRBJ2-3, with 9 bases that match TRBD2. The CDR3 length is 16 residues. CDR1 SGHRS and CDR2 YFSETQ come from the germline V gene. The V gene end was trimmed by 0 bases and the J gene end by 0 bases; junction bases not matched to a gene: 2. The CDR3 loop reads CASSLGTSVSTDTQYF. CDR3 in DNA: TGCGCCAGCAGCTTGGGGACTAGCGTTAGCACAGATACGCAGTATTTT. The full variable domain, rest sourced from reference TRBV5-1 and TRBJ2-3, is KAGVTQTPRYLIKTRGQQVTLSCSPISGHRSVSWYQQTPGQGLQFLFEYFSETQRNKGNFPGRFSGRQFSNSRSEMNVSTLELGDSALYLCASSLGTSVSTDTQYFGPGTRLTVL.

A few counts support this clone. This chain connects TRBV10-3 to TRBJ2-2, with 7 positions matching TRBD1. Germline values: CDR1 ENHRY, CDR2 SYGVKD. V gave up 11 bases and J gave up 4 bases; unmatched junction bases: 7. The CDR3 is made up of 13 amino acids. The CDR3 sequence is CAARQGPTGELFF. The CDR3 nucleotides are TGTGCCGCAAGACAGGGCCCCACCGGGGAGCTGTTTTTT.

Here the CDR3 DNA reads TGTGCCTGGAGTGTGGCAAATCAGCCCCAGCATTTT. It is translated as CAWSVANQPQHF. The V and J genes are TRBV30 and TRBJ1-5; no reliable D call. Germline CDR1 GTSNPN, CDR2 SVGIG (reference sequence). Between the trimmed V and J ends, which lost 0 bases and 4 bases, there was a span of 4 bases. The CDR3 runs 12 residues. The complete variable domain, with remaining parts taken from reference TRBV30 and TRBJ1-5, reads SQTIHQWPATLVQPVGSPLSLECTVEGTSNPNLYWYRQAAGRGLQLLFYSVGIGQISSEVPQNLSASRPQDRQFILSSKKLLLSDSGFYLCAWSVANQPQHFGDGTRLSIL.

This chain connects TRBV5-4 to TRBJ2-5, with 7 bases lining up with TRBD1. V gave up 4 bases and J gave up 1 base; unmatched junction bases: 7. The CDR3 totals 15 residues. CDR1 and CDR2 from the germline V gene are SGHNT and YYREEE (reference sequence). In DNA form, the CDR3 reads TGTGCCAGCAGCGGACCGGGACAGCCCCAAGAGACCCAGTACTTC. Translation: CASSGPGQPQETQYF.

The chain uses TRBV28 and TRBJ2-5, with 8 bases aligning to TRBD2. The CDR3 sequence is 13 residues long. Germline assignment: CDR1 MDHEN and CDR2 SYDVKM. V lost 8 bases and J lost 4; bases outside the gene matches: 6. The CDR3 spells CASLAGYLETQYF. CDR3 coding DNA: TGTGCCAGCTTAGCGGGGTATTTAGAGACCCAGTACTTC.

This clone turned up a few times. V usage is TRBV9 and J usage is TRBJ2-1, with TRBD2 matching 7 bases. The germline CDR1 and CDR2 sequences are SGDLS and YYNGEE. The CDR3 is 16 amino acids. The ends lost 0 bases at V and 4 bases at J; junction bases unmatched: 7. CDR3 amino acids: CASSVGGGVGYNEQFF. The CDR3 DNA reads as TGTGCCAGCAGCGTAGGTGGGGGGGTAGGGTACAATGAGCAGTTCTTC.

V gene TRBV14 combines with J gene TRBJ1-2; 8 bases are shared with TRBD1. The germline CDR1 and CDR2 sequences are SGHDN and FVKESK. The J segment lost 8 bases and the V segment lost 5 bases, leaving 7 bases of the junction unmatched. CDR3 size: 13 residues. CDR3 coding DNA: TGTGCCAGCAGCAAGGACAGGGTACGGGGCTACACCTTC. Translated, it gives CASSKDRVRGYTF.

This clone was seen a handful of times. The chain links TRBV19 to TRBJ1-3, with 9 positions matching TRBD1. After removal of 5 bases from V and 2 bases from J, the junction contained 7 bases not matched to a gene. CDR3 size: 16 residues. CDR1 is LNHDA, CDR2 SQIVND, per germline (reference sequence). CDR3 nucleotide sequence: TGTGCCAGTAGTTTCTCGGGACAGGGACCTGGAAACACCATATATTTT. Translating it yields CASSFSGQGPGNTIYF.